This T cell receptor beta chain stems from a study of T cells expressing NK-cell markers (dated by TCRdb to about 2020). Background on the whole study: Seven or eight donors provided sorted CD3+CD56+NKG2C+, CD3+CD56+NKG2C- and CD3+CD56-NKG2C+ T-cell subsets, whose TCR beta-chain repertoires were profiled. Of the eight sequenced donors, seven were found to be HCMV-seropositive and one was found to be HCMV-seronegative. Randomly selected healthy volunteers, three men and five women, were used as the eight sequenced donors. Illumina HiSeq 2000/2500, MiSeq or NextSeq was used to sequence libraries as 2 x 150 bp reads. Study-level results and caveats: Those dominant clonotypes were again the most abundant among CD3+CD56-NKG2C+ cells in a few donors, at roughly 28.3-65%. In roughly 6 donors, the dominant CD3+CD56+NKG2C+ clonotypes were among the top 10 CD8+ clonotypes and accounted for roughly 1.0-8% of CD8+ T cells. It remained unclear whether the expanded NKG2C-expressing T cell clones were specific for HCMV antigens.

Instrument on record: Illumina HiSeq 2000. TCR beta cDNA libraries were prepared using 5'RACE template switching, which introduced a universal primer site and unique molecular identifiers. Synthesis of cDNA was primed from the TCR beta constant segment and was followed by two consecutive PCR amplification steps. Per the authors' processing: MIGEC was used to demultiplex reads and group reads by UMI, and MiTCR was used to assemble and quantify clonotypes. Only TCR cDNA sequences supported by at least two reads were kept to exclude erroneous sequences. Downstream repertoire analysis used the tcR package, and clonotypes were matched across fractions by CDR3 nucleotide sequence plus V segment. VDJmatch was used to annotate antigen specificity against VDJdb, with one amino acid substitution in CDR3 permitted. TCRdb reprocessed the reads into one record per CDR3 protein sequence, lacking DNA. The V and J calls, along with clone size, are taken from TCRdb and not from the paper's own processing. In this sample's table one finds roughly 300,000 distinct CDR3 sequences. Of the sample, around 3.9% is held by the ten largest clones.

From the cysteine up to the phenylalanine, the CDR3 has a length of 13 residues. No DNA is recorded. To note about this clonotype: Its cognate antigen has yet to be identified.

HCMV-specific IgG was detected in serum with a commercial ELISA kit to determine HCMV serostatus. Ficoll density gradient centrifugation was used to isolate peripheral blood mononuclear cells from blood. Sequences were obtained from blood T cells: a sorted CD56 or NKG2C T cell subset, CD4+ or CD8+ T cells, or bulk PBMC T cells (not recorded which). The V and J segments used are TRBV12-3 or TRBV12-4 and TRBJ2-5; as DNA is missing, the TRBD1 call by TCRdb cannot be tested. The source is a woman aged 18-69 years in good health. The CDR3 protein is CASSPRGRETQYF.